These 24 T cell receptor beta chains were all obtained from the same sample, sequenced in a study of CD8+CD57+ T cells in acquired aplastic anemia. CD8+CD57+ cell expansion had been shown by flow cytometry in patients chosen for sequencing. Profiles of TCR beta VDJ and CDR3 were generated from a genomic DNA template. MiXCR was run by TCRdb on the reads, yielding one entry per CDR3 protein. The data hold 200,000 to 300,000 distinct CDR3 sequences, with 82% observed a single time. What was sequenced was sorted CD4+, CD8+, or CD8+CD57+ T cells (not recorded which) from PBMCs. These receptors were obtained from a human donor with aplastic anemia.

The chain links TRBV11-3 to TRBJ2-3; D perhaps matches TRBD1 (5 bases). This CDR3 comprises 15 residues. Trimming removed 8 bases at V and 0 bases at J, with 15 bases between. Germline CDR1 is SGHNT and CDR2 is YENEEA. The CDR3 loop reads CASRPDSTSTDTQYF. The CDR3 nucleotides are TGTGCCAGCCGACCTGACAGCACTAGCACAGATACGCAGTATTTT.

The V call is TRBV9, the J call TRBJ1-2; no clear D gene. The CDR3 is made up of 13 amino acids. Per germline, CDR1 SGDLS and CDR2 YYNGEE. Trimming removed 4 bases from V and 11 bases from J, with 18 bases in between. CDR3 nucleotide sequence: TGTGCCAGCAGCTTGGAGGCGGATCGGCAGTACACCTTC. Translated, it gives CASSLEADRQYTF.

This chain links TRBV7-2 with TRBJ1-4, with D possibly TRBD1 on 6 matching bases. The V end lost 5 bases, the J end lost 6 bases, and 16 bases lay between the germline ends. The CDR3 spans 15 residues. The germline CDR1 and CDR2 sequences are SGHTA and FQGNSA. Here the CDR3 DNA reads TGTGCCAGCAGCCACGAGGCGAGGGGGTATGAAAAACTGTTTTTT. Encoded protein: CASSHEARGYEKLFF.

The chain combines TRBV9 with TRBJ2-1; D gene unclear. CDR3 length equals 13 residues. The V and J ends lost 5 bases and 8 bases respectively, with 14 bases between them. Germline V lookup: CDR1 SGDLS, CDR2 YYNGEE. The CDR3 spells CASSDFGTHEQFF. The CDR3 DNA sequence: TGTGCCAGCAGTGATTTTGGCACCCATGAGCAGTTCTTC.

This clonotype was counted only a few times. This chain links TRBV9 with TRBJ2-5; perhaps TRBD1 as D (7 bases). The CDR3 is made up of 13 amino acids. Germline CDR1 and CDR2: SGDLS and YYNGEE. V lost 4 bases to trimming and J lost 6 bases, with 13 bases between them. The CDR3 protein is CASSQGGGKTQYF. In DNA form, the CDR3 reads TGTGCCAGCAGCCAGGGGGGCGGCAAGACCCAGTACTTC.

This rearrangement joins TRBV5-6 to TRBJ2-7; 7 bases map to TRBD1. Germline V CDR1 and CDR2: SGHDT, YYEEEE. Trimming took 6 bases from V and 3 from J; bases not matched to a gene: 9. The length of the CDR3 is 14 residues. The CDR3 sequence is CASTGTENYYEQYV. CDR3 nucleotide sequence: TGTGCCAGCACCGGGACAGAGAACTACTACGAGCAGTACGTC.

This clonotype is a singleton in its sample. The gene calls are TRBV7-8 and TRBJ2-5, with D hard to call. CDR1 is SGHVS and CDR2 is FQNEAQ in the germline V gene. This CDR3 comprises 15 residues. Trimming removed 3 bases at V and 14 bases at J, with 25 bases between. CDR3 protein: CASSFHPDGTAPPYF. The CDR3 region has the DNA TGTGCCAGCAGCTTTCATCCAGACGGAACAGCCCCCCCCTACTTC.

With regard to this clonotype: The conserved closing phenylalanine or tryptophan is absent in this CDR3, likely reflecting a read error. This chain connects TRBV7-3 to TRBJ2-3; 7 positions match TRBD2. Unmatched junction bases numbered 16, after V lost 11 bases and J lost 11 bases. The CDR3 has 13 amino acids. Germline V CDR1 and CDR2: SGHTA, FQGTGA. The CDR3 bases are TGTGCCTACGAGGAAGCGGGGTACCAAAAGCAGTATTAC. Translating it yields CAYEEAGYQKQYY.

This clonotype was observed a single time. A much larger clone differs by one base, so this may be a read error. This chain joins TRBV7-8 and TRBJ2-5, with D possibly TRBD1 on 6 matching bases. Germline V gives CDR1 SGHVS, CDR2 FQNEAQ. This CDR3 comprises 15 residues. Trimming took off 3 bases at V and 14 bases at J, with 25 bases between the two ends. The CDR3 is CASSFNPDWTALSYF. The DNA of the CDR3 is TGTGCCAGCAGCTTTAATCCAGACTGGACAGCCCTTTCCTACTTC.

Note on this clonotype: The junction departs from germline at one end; a sequencing error may be responsible. V and J are TRBV2 and TRBJ1-2; no clear D gene. This CDR3 is built from 13 residues. CDR1 is SNHLY and CDR2 is FYNNEI in the germline V gene. The CDR3 region has the DNA TGCGCCAGCAGCCACGGCCTCGCAGATACCTACTCTTTC. Its protein product is CASSHGLADTYSF.

On this clonotype: Mismatch with germline at one junction end may stem from a read error. The chain links TRBV7-8 to TRBJ2-3; 7 bases are a match to TRBD2. Germline CDR1 reads SGHVS; CDR2 reads FQNEAQ. The CDR3 runs 14 residues. CDR3 sequence reads: CASSPGGGPGTQQF. The CDR3 coding sequence is TGTGCCAGCAGCCCGGGGGGAGGTCCAGGTACGCAGCAGTTT.

This clonotype was counted once. Given the absence of the conserved phenylalanine or tryptophan at the CDR3 end, a read error is likely. The V call is TRBV2, the J call TRBJ2-5; TRBD2 is a possible D gene (5 bases). This CDR3 contains 16 residues. V lost 3 bases and J 11 bases, leaving 25 bases between the germline ends. Germline CDR1 SNHLY, CDR2 FYNNEI. The CDR3 DNA reads as TGTGCCAGCAGTGACGGGGAGTTGGATACGCAAGAGTTTCAGTACGTC. Translation gives CASSDGELDTQEFQYV.

The chain recombines TRBV5-6 with TRBJ2-7; TRBD1 is a possible D gene (6 bases). The CDR3 totals 13 residues. CDR1 is SGHDT and CDR2 is YYEEEE in the germline V gene. V gave up 6 bases and J gave up 0 bases, with 10 bases separating them. The CDR3 bases are TGTGCCAGCACCGGACAGATCTCCTACGAGCAGTACGTC. Residues: CASTGQISYEQYV.

This clonotype was seen a handful of times. This rearrangement joins TRBV10-3 to TRBJ1-1, with D uncertain. The V and J ends lost 4 bases and 1 base respectively, with 7 bases between them. This CDR3 has 13 residues. Germline assignment: CDR1 ENHRY and CDR2 SYGVKD. CDR3 region: CAISVERNTEAFF. The CDR3, as DNA: TGTGCCATCAGTGTGGAGAGGAACACTGAAGCTTTCTTT.

This clonotype was observed a single time. The rearrangement joins TRBV7-9 to TRBJ1-1; D is possibly TRBD1 (6 bases). V lost 1 base to trimming and J lost 14 bases, with 23 bases between them. Germline V CDR1 and CDR2: SEHNR, FQNEAQ (reference sequence). The CDR3 is made up of 15 amino acids. The CDR3 region has the DNA TGTGCCAGCAGCTTAGAACTCACAGGGCACTTTTATGGATTCTTT. The encoded protein is CASSLELTGHFYGFF.

V is TRBV9 and J is TRBJ1-1; maybe TRBD1 (5 bases). This CDR3 has 15 residues. V lost 0 bases and J 9 bases, leaving 18 bases between the germline ends. Germline CDR1 and CDR2: SGDLS and YYNGEE. The CDR3: CASSVEGKSTTKAFF. The CDR3 coding sequence is TGTGCCAGCAGCGTAGAGGGGAAGAGCACAACTAAAGCTTTCTTT.

The chain has TRBV5-6 and TRBJ2-7; D remains unclear. Deletions cut 0 bases from V and 6 bases from J, with 4 bases between. The CDR3 runs to 11 residues. The V gene's germline CDR1 is SGHDT and CDR2 YYEEEE. DNA for the CDR3: TGTGCCAGCAGCTTGGCGGGCGAGCAGTACTTC. It codes for CASSLAGEQYF.

CDR3 in amino acids: CASLDGDTDTQYF. In DNA form, the CDR3 reads TGTGCCAGCTTGGACGGGGACACCGATACGCAGTATTTT. The chain combines TRBV24-1 with TRBJ2-2; D perhaps matches TRBD1 (6 bases). The DNA end is a closer match to TRBJ2-3, so the J assignment may be wrong. Germline CDR1 is KGHDR and CDR2 is SFDVKD. This CDR3 has 13 amino acids.

About this clonotype itself: Given the absence of the conserved phenylalanine or tryptophan at the CDR3 end, a read error is likely. The limits of the CDR3 on the DNA are not certain, so only TCRdb's listed CDR3 is given. The V call is TRBV7-4, the J call TRBJ2-3. The CDR3 is 13 residues long, counting both termini. Germline-derived CDR1 and CDR2 are SGHVT and SQSDAQ. The CDR3 sequence: CASSDVVTSSTSG.

The gene calls are TRBV19 and TRBJ2-3, with 10 bases that match TRBD2. Germline assignment: CDR1 LNHDA and CDR2 SQIVND (reference sequence). V gave up 5 bases and J gave up 1 base; unmatched junction bases: 6. CDR3 length: 16 residues. CDR3 coding DNA: TGTGCCAGTAGTGGGCGGACTAGCGGTGGCACAGATACGCAGTATTTT. Amino acid sequence: CASSGRTSGGTDTQYF.

About this clonotype: At one boundary the junction diverges from the germline segment, which might be a read error. The rearrangement links TRBV7-9 to TRBJ2-5, with a weak D call TRBD2 (6 bases). This CDR3 contains 14 residues. Germline loops: CDR1 SEHNR, CDR2 FQNEAQ (reference sequence). The CDR3 loop is CATSSGSGQETQYF. The CDR3 DNA reads as TGTGCCACCAGCTCCGGCAGCGGGCAAGAGACCCAGTACTTC.

A note on this clonotype: The germline gene is not matched at one end of the junction; a read error may be the cause. The V gene is TRBV9, the J gene TRBJ2-1; tentative D call: TRBD1 (6 bases). This CDR3 has 13 amino acids. CDR1 SGDLS and CDR2 YYNGEE come from the germline V gene. The CDR3 loop is CASSDWWTDNTVF. CDR3 coding DNA: TGTGCCAGCAGCGATTGGTGGACAGATAACACCGTCTTC.

With regard to this clonotype: A read error may account for a junction end that differs from germline. The rearrangement joins TRBV5-1 to TRBJ1-1, with D tentatively TRBD1 (5 bases). CDR3 length: 15 amino acids. Germline V gives CDR1 SGHRS, CDR2 YFSETQ. CDR3: CASSLDSIDTTEAFF. The CDR3 bases are TGTGCCAGCAGCTTAGACAGCATAGACACCACTGAAGCTTTCTTT.

This clonotype turned up a few times. This chain joins TRBV10-1 and TRBJ2-2; possible D gene TRBD2, 8 bases. The V gene lost 5 bases and the J gene lost 1 base, with 20 bases spanning the gap. Germline loops: CDR1 WNHNN, CDR2 SYGVQD (reference sequence). The CDR3 covers 18 residues. The CDR3 region is CASSTGGVTGMNTGELFF. The CDR3 DNA reads as TGCGCCAGCAGTACGGGGGGGGTGACAGGGATGAACACCGGGGAGCTGTTTTTT.